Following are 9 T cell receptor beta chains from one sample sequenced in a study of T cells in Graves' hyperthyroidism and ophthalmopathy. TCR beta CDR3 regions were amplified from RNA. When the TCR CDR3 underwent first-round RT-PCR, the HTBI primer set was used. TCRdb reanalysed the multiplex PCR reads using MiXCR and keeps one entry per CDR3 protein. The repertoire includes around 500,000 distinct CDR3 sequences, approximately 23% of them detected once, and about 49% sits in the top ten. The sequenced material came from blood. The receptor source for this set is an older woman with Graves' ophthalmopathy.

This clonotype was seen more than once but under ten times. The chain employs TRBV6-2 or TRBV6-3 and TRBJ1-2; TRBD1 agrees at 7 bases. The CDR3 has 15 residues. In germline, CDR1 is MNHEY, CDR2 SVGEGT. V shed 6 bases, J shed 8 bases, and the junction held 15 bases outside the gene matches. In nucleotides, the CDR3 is TGTGCCAGCAGAGGCGACAGGGAATGGGTGAAAGGCTACACCTTC. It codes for CASRGDREWVKGYTF.

The DNA for the CDR3 is TGTGCCAGCAGCCAAGATCGCAACACCATATATTTT. Its protein is CASSQDRNTIYF. The chain combines TRBV3-1 with TRBJ1-3; D ambiguous. V was clipped by 0 bases and J by 7 bases, with 4 bases between them. Germline V gene data show CDR1 as LGHDT and CDR2 as YNNKEL (reference sequence). The CDR3 loop spans 12 amino acids.

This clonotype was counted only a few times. CDR3 nucleotide sequence: TGTGCCAGCAGTTTACCGGGAGCGGCCTACGAGCAGTACTTC. Protein: CASSLPGAAYEQYF. This chain links TRBV12-3 or TRBV12-4 with TRBJ2-7, with D possibly being TRBD2 (6 bases). This CDR3 is built from 14 residues. Trimming took off 2 bases at V and 2 bases at J, with 10 bases between the two ends.

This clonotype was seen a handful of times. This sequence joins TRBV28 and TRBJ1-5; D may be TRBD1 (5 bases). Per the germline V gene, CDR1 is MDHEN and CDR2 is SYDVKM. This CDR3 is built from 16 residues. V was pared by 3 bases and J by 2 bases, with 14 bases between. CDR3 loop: CASSLMAGVGNQPQHF. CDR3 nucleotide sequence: TGTGCCAGCAGTTTGATGGCGGGGGTTGGCAATCAGCCCCAGCATTTT.

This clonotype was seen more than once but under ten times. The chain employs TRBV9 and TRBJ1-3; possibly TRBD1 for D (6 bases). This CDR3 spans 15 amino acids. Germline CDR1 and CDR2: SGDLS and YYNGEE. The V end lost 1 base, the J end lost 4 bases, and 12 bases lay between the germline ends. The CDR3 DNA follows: TGTGCCAGCAGCGTACGGGGGGCCAGGGGAAACACCATATATTTT. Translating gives CASSVRGARGNTIYF.

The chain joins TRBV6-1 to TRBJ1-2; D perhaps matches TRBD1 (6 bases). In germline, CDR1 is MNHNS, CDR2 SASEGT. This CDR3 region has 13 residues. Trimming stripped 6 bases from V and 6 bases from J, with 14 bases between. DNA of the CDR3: TGTGCCAGCAGATTGCCTGGACAGAATGGCTACACCTTC. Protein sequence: CASRLPGQNGYTF.

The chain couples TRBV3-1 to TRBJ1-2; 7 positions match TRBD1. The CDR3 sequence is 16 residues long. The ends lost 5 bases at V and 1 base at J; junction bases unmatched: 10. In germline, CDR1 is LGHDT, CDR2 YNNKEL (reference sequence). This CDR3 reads CASSAGQLYNNYGYTF. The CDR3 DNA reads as TGTGCCAGCAGCGCGGGACAGCTCTATAATAACTATGGCTACACCTTC. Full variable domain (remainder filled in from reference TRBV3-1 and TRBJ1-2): DTAVSQTPKYLVTQMGNDKSIKCEQNLGHDTMYWYKQDSKKFLKIMFSYNNKELIINETVPNRFSPKSPDKAHLNLHINSLELGDSAVYFCASSAGQLYNNYGYTFGSGTRLTVV.

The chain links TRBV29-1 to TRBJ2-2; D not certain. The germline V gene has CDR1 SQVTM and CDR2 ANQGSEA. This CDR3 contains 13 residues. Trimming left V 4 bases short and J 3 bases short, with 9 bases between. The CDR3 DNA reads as TGCAGCGTTGGTCTGCTTCACACCGGGGAGCTGTTTTTT. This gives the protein CSVGLLHTGELFF.

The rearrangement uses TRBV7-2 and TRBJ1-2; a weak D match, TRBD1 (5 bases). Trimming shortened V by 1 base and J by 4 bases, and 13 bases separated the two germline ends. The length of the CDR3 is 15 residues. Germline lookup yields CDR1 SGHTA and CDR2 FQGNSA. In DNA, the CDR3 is TGTGCCAGCAGCTTAGGGAGGGGATTCGGCTATGGCTACACCTTC. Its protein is CASSLGRGFGYGYTF.